The 20 T cell receptor beta chains below come from one sample, sequenced in a study of OX40 agonist ivuxolimab in advanced cancers. The protocol was immunoSEQ multiplex PCR, while the TCRdb copy is restricted to in-frame clones and leaves out a portion. The sample contains 55,000 to 65,000 clones, about 88% of which appear only once. Specimen: CD4+ or CD8+ T cells sorted from blood, collected in a trial of the OX40 agonist ivuxolimab. The receptors come from an adult with an advanced solid tumor such as melanoma, head and neck, liver or kidney cancer.

The rearrangement uses TRBV11-2 and TRBJ2-1; no reliable D call. V was cut by 0 bases and J by 12 bases, with 12 bases left in between. CDR3 length equals 13 residues. Germline V CDR1 and CDR2: SGHAT, FQNNGV. CDR3 in amino acids: CASSLDLRSRQFF. In nucleotides, the CDR3 is TGTGCCAGCAGCTTAGATCTCCGTAGTAGGCAGTTCTTC. Combining the CDR3 with reference TRBV11-2 and TRBJ2-1 gives the whole variable domain EAGVAQSPRYKIIEKRQSVAFWCNPISGHATLYWYQQILGQGPKLLIQFQNNGVVDDSQLPKDRFSAERLKGVDSTLKIQPAKLEDSAVYLCASSLDLRSRQFFGPGTRLTVL.

The rearrangement links TRBV30 to TRBJ1-2, with TRBD1 as a possible D gene (5 bases). Trimming pared 2 bases from V and 6 bases from J, leaving 13 bases between. The CDR3 consists of 13 residues. The germline CDR1 and CDR2 sequences are GTSNPN and SVGIG (reference sequence). As DNA, the CDR3 is TGTGCCTGGAGTCCCGGGGGAGGGAATGGCTACACCTTC. It codes for CAWSPGGGNGYTF.

This sequence joins TRBV5-1 and TRBJ1-5; no reliable D call. In germline, CDR1 is SGHRS, CDR2 YFSETQ. This CDR3 contains 14 residues. Between the trimmed V and J ends, which lost 2 bases and 4 bases, there was a span of 10 bases. The CDR3 sequence is CASSFTPGNQPQHF. For the CDR3, the DNA is TGCGCCAGCAGCTTCACTCCCGGGAATCAGCCCCAGCATTTT.

The rearrangement joins TRBV28 to TRBJ2-1, with 7 bases lining up with TRBD2. The CDR3 contains 15 residues. V shed 3 bases and J 0 bases; nucleotides not matched to a gene: 2. Germline assignment: CDR1 MDHEN and CDR2 SYDVKM. CDR3 region: CASSFGGSSYNEQFF. CDR3 sequence (DNA): TGTGCCAGCAGTTTTGGCGGGAGCTCCTACAATGAGCAGTTCTTC.

About this clone itself: A junction end diverges from the germline sequence, so it may reflect a read error. The chain recombines TRBV18 with TRBJ2-7; D might be TRBD1 or TRBD2, each matching 5 bases. Germline assignment: CDR1 KGHSH and CDR2 LQKENI. The CDR3 has 14 residues. CDR3: CASSPSEGRTTSNF. CDR3 DNA: TGTGCCAGCTCACCAAGTGAGGGGCGAACGACGTCGAACTTC. Together with reference TRBV18 and TRBJ2-7, the CDR3 gives the full variable domain: NAGVMQNPRHLVRRRGQEARLRCSPMKGHSHVYWYRQLPEEGLKFMVYLQKENIIDESGMPKERFSAEFPKEGPSILRIQQVVRGDSAAYFCASSPSEGRTTSNFGPGTRLTVT.

The chain combines TRBV7-9 with TRBJ2-7; 8 nucleotides match TRBD1. V lost 5 bases and J lost 2; bases outside the gene matches: 11. This CDR3 region has 16 residues. Germline-derived CDR1 and CDR2 are SEHNR and FQNEAQ (reference sequence). CDR3 loop: CASSPQGALTTYEQYF. The CDR3 region has the DNA TGTGCCAGCAGCCCCCAGGGGGCTTTGACCACCTACGAGCAGTACTTC.

V gene TRBV21-1 combines with J gene TRBJ2-3; the D call in the table, TRBD2, was not verified against the DNA. TRBV21-1 is termed a pseudogene. This CDR3 contains 14 residues. CDR3 residues: CASSKTLGVNTQYF. CDR3 nucleotides: TGTGCCAGCAGCAAAACCCTAGGTGTAAATACGCAGTATTTT.

The V and J genes are TRBV25-1 and TRBJ1-2; TRBD1 might be the D (6 bases). CDR1 is MGHDK and CDR2 is SYGVNS in the germline V gene. The CDR3 extends over 14 amino acids. Trimming stripped 2 bases from V and 8 bases from J, with 15 bases between. Written as DNA, the CDR3 is TGTGCCAGCAGTGAACGGGGGCAGTCTGAAGGCTACACCTTC. Translated: CASSERGQSEGYTF.

The V gene is TRBV20-1, the J gene TRBJ2-1; D gene ambiguous. This CDR3 is 11 amino acids long. With 5 bases removed from V and 6 bases from J, the gap between germline ends came to 8 bases. Looked up from germline, CDR1 is DFQATT and CDR2 is SNEGSKA (reference sequence). CDR3 residues: CSAGPVNEQFF. CDR3 nucleotide sequence: TGCAGTGCTGGACCAGTCAATGAGCAGTTCTTC.

J is TRBJ2-7 and V is TRBV7-9, with 8 positions matching TRBD1. CDR1 and CDR2 (germline): SEHNR, FQNEAQ (reference sequence). Losses at the gene ends were 2 bases for V and 3 bases for J; bases not matched to a gene: 6. This CDR3 is 15 amino acids long. DNA of the CDR3: TGTGCCAGCAGCTTACCCCAGGGGGCGCGCTACGAGCAGTACTTC. Its protein product is CASSLPQGARYEQYF.

This chain uses TRBV5-6 with TRBJ2-5; TRBD1 might be the D (5 bases). The CDR3 totals 14 residues. Germline loops: CDR1 SGHDT, CDR2 YYEEEE. V shed 1 base and J shed 5 bases, with 12 bases lying between them. For the CDR3, the DNA is TGTGCCAGCAGCTTGATGGCCAGACAGGAGACCCAGTACTTC. Translating gives CASSLMARQETQYF.

This sequence joins TRBV28 and TRBJ1-3; D is possibly TRBD1 (5 bases). Trimming took off 4 bases at V and 0 bases at J, with 10 bases between the two ends. The CDR3 spans 15 residues. CDR1 is MDHEN and CDR2 is SYDVKM in the germline V gene. The CDR3 DNA is TGTGCCAGCAGTTGGGGCAGTGACTCTGGAAACACCATATATTTT. Protein sequence: CASSWGSDSGNTIYF.

The gene calls are TRBV19 and TRBJ2-2; D possibly uses TRBD1 or TRBD2 (5 bases each). The CDR3 is made up of 14 amino acids. Germline CDR1 and CDR2: LNHDA and SQIVND (reference sequence). Trimming removed 6 bases at V and 0 bases at J, with 8 bases between. DNA of the CDR3: TGTGCCAGTAGGGGGGTGGCGAACACCGGGGAGCTGTTTTTT. Amino acid sequence: CASRGVANTGELFF.

The rearrangement links TRBV5-4 to TRBJ1-2; tentative D call: TRBD1 (5 bases). Trimming took off 4 bases at V and 2 bases at J, with 12 bases between the two ends. CDR1 and CDR2 from the germline V gene are SGHNT and YYREEE (reference sequence). This CDR3 has 14 residues. For the CDR3, the DNA is TGTGCCAGCAGCCCACAGGAGATAAACTATGGCTACACCTTC. Protein: CASSPQEINYGYTF.

The chain carries TRBV10-3 and TRBJ2-7; D is possibly TRBD1 (6 bases). This CDR3 region has 13 residues. Trimming pared 5 bases from V and 1 base from J, leaving 9 bases between. The germline V gene encodes CDR1 ENHRY and CDR2 SYGVKD. CDR3 in amino acids: CAISPRGSYEQYF. The DNA for the CDR3 is TGTGCCATCAGTCCCAGGGGATCCTACGAGCAGTACTTC.

The chain employs TRBV5-6 and TRBJ1-2; tentatively, D is TRBD1 (5 bases). This CDR3 has 14 amino acids. The V end was cut by 3 bases, the J end by 2 bases, with 11 bases between. CDR1 and CDR2 from the germline V gene are SGHDT and YYEEEE. The CDR3 sequence: CASSSRGRNYGYTF. The CDR3 DNA is TGTGCCAGCAGCTCACGGGGACGAAACTATGGCTACACCTTC. The complete variable domain, with remaining parts taken from reference TRBV5-6 and TRBJ1-2, reads DAGVTQSPTHLIKTRGQQVTLRCSPKSGHDTVSWYQQALGQGPQFIFQYYEEEERQRGNFPDRFSGHQFPNYSSELNVNALLLGDSALYLCASSSRGRNYGYTFGSGTRLTVV.

The V call is TRBV6-5, the J call TRBJ2-2; TRBD2 is a possible D gene (6 bases). Germline V gene data show CDR1 as MNHEY and CDR2 as SVGAGI. V shed 6 bases and J shed 8 bases, with 13 bases lying between them. The length of the CDR3 is 13 residues. The CDR3 region is CASSRAGSGELFF. CDR3 in DNA: TGTGCCAGCAGCCGCGCGGGGTCGGGGGAGCTGTTTTTT.

The chain joins TRBV19 to TRBJ1-5; the D is unclear. The V gene lost 3 bases and the J gene lost 6 bases, with 18 bases spanning the gap. This CDR3 spans 16 amino acids. CDR1 is LNHDA and CDR2 is SQIVND in the germline V gene (reference sequence). The CDR3: CASSIPGTSGRQPQHF. The CDR3 region has the DNA TGTGCCAGTAGTATCCCCGGTACAAGCGGACGTCAGCCCCAGCATTTT.

This chain connects TRBV28 to TRBJ2-3; possibly TRBD1 or TRBD2 for D (6 bases each). The CDR3 loop spans 17 amino acids. The V end was cut by 2 bases, the J end by 3 bases, with 18 bases between. The germline CDR1 and CDR2 sequences are MDHEN and SYDVKM. CDR3: CASSLTSPSQGTDTQYF. The CDR3 DNA sequence: TGTGCCAGCAGTTTAACTAGCCCTTCGCAGGGGACAGATACGCAGTATTTT. The full variable domain, with the rest looked up from reference TRBV28 and TRBJ2-3, is DVKVTQSSRYLVKRTGEKVFLECVQDMDHENMFWYRQDPGLGLRLIYFSYDVKMKEKGDIPEGYSVSREKKERFSLILESASTNQTSMYLCASSLTSPSQGTDTQYFGPGTRLTVL.

The V call is TRBV7-8, the J call TRBJ1-2; TRBD1 matches at 7 bases. CDR1 is SGHVS, CDR2 FQNEAQ, per germline. The CDR3 has 14 residues. Germline trimming cut 1 base from V and 7 bases from J; bases unmatched to any gene: 6. CDR3 nucleotides: TGTGCCAGCAGCTTAGTACAAGACAGGGCTGGCTACACCTTC. Translating it yields CASSLVQDRAGYTF.